Listed here are 18 T cell receptor beta chains from one sample, sequenced in a study of blood T cell repertoires in COVID-19. Only in-frame clones appear in the TCRdb table, and some are missing; sequencing was by immunoSEQ multiplex PCR. The table includes roughly 240,000 clones, roughly 86% detected once. The sequenced sample was peripheral blood. The receptors were sampled from a man aged 18 to 29 with active or convalescent COVID-19.

This clone was observed once. This sample includes further DNA sequences coding for the same CDR3. V usage is TRBV2 and J usage is TRBJ2-1; 10 nucleotides agree with TRBD1. The CDR3 has 13 amino acids. V lost 11 bases and J lost 6; bases outside the gene matches: 7. Germline V gene sequence: CDR1 SNHLY, CDR2 FYNNEI. CDR3 in DNA: TGTGCCGAACCGGGACAGGGGATCAATGAGCAGTTCTTC. This encodes CAEPGQGINEQFF.

This chain connects TRBV24-1 to TRBJ2-5, with D unclear. Per the germline V gene, CDR1 is KGHDR and CDR2 is SFDVKD. This CDR3 is built from 15 residues. Trimming removed 0 bases at V and 5 bases at J, with 12 bases between. The CDR3: CATSDLTGEVETQYF. The CDR3 nucleotides read TGTGCCACCAGTGATTTGACTGGAGAGGTGGAGACCCAGTACTTC.

This chain links TRBV30 with TRBJ1-4, with D tentatively TRBD1 (5 bases). Trimming left V 0 bases short and J 5 bases short, with 13 bases between. The CDR3 runs to 15 residues. Per germline, CDR1 GTSNPN and CDR2 SVGIG (reference sequence). For the CDR3, the DNA is TGTGCCTGGAGTGTATACCCCGCAGGGAATGAAAAACTGTTTTTT. This gives the protein CAWSVYPAGNEKLFF.

This sequence joins TRBV5-4 and TRBJ2-1, with TRBD1 as a possible D gene (5 bases). V dropped 5 bases and J dropped 3 bases, with 15 bases sitting between them. The CDR3 extends over 15 amino acids. Per germline, CDR1 SGHNT and CDR2 YYREEE (reference sequence). The CDR3 nucleotides are TGTGCCAGCAGTCCCCAGGGAATGGACTACAATGAGCAGTTCTTC. Translated, it gives CASSPQGMDYNEQFF.

This sequence joins TRBV28 and TRBJ2-7, with a tentative D call TRBD1 (6 bases). The V and J ends lost 5 bases and 5 bases respectively, with 13 bases between them. Germline lookup yields CDR1 MDHEN and CDR2 SYDVKM. The CDR3 is 13 amino acids. CDR3 in DNA: TGTGCCAGCAGTACAACAGGGTTCCACGAGCAGTACTTC. Its translation: CASSTTGFHEQYF.

The chain links TRBV5-1 to TRBJ1-2, with 8 bases identical to TRBD1. Trimming cost V 2 bases and J 8 bases; bases outside gene matches: 8. This CDR3 is 14 amino acids long. Germline CDR1 and CDR2: SGHRS and YFSETQ. The CDR3 loop is CASSLGQGERGYTF. CDR3 nucleotides: TGCGCCAGCAGCTTAGGACAGGGAGAACGGGGCTACACCTTC.

V usage is TRBV3-1 (or the pseudogene TRBV3-2) and J usage is TRBJ2-1; 8 positions agree with TRBD1. The CDR3 covers 14 residues. The J segment lost 9 bases and the V segment lost 1 base, leaving 5 bases of the junction unmatched. Germline lookup yields CDR1 LGHDT and CDR2 YNNKEL (reference sequence). CDR3: CASSQAGGGVEQFF. The CDR3, as DNA: TGTGCCAGCAGCCAAGCAGGGGGCGGAGTTGAGCAGTTCTTC.

The chain employs TRBV29-1 and TRBJ2-1, with TRBD2 matching over 11 bases. The V gene's germline CDR1 is SQVTM and CDR2 ANQGSEA. CDR3 size: 13 residues. Unmatched junction bases numbered 4, after V lost 6 bases and J lost 6 bases. The CDR3 DNA is TGCAGCGTAGTAGCGGGAGGGTTCAATGAGCAGTTCTTC. This sequence encodes CSVVAGGFNEQFF.

This clone was recorded a few times. This chain joins TRBV3-1 (or the pseudogene TRBV3-2) and TRBJ1-2; a weak D match, TRBD1 (5 bases). Trimming removed 6 bases at V and 7 bases at J, with 21 bases between. CDR3 length: 15 residues. Germline V gene data show CDR1 as LGHDT and CDR2 as YNNKEL (reference sequence). The DNA for the CDR3 is TGTGCCAGCAGTCCGCGGGGGGAGGGGATCGCTGGCTACACCTTC. This encodes CASSPRGEGIAGYTF.

This chain joins TRBV7-8 and TRBJ2-1; 7 bases are shared with TRBD2. This CDR3 is built from 14 residues. Germline V lookup: CDR1 SGHVS, CDR2 FQNEAQ. Unmatched junction bases numbered 12, after V lost 5 bases and J lost 11 bases. CDR3 protein: CASSLSGATYKQFF. CDR3 DNA: TGTGCCAGCAGCCTGAGCGGGGCGACATATAAGCAGTTCTTC.

CDR3 sequence (DNA): TGTGCCTCACAACCACCGGGGTCGCGGGGAGAGACCCAGTACTTC. Protein sequence: CASQPPGSRGETQYF. The chain links TRBV6-5 to TRBJ2-5; the D gene is possibly TRBD2 (6 bases). CDR1 and CDR2 from the germline V gene are MNHEY and SVGAGI. The V end was cut by 11 bases, the J end by 4 bases, with 23 bases between. This CDR3 contains 15 residues.

The rearrangement links TRBV6-5 to TRBJ2-5; 7 bases are shared with TRBD2. The CDR3 length is 15 residues. CDR1 and CDR2 from the germline V gene are MNHEY and SVGAGI. V lost 2 bases to trimming and J lost 9 bases; unmatched junction nucleotides: 12. This CDR3 is CASSYMASGIAAQYF. The CDR3 DNA reads as TGTGCCAGCAGTTACATGGCTAGCGGAATAGCGGCCCAGTACTTC.

The chain has TRBV21-1 and TRBJ2-2; the DNA was not compared with TRBD2, the D call given in the table. TRBV21-1 is given as a pseudogene. The CDR3 runs to 17 residues. CDR3 loop: CASGLDGPRGGAGELFF. The CDR3 nucleotides are TGTGCCAGCGGCCTTGATGGGCCACGCGGGGGGGCCGGGGAGCTGTTTTTT.

The chain couples TRBV27 to TRBJ2-3; 8 positions agree with TRBD2. The CDR3 covers 14 residues. In germline, CDR1 is MNHEY, CDR2 SMNVEV (reference sequence). J gave up 2 bases and V 7 bases, and 5 bases lay outside the gene matches. This CDR3 is CASKSGSPTDTQYF. The CDR3 DNA reads as TGTGCCAGCAAGAGCGGGAGCCCCACAGATACGCAGTATTTT.

This clone was counted only a few times. The chain joins TRBV6-5 to TRBJ2-2, with a tentative D call TRBD1 (6 bases). This CDR3 is built from 15 residues. V lost 7 bases to trimming and J lost 10 bases, with 22 bases between them. CDR1 is MNHEY and CDR2 is SVGAGI in the germline V gene. CDR3 in DNA: TGTGCCAGCAAACCCGGGACAACAACATCGGCGGAGCTGTTTTTT. This sequence encodes CASKPGTTTSAELFF.

The genes are TRBV10-1 and TRBJ1-3, with TRBD1 matching 7 bases. The V and J ends lost 5 bases and 2 bases, in that order; junction bases with no gene match: 3. Germline assignment: CDR1 WNHNN and CDR2 SYGVQD (reference sequence). The CDR3 length is 14 residues. This CDR3 is CASSRDRAGNTIYF. CDR3 DNA: TGCGCCAGCAGTAGAGACAGGGCTGGAAACACCATATATTTT.

This chain connects TRBV7-9 to TRBJ1-2, with D possibly TRBD1 on 6 matching bases. CDR1 is SEHNR, CDR2 FQNEAQ, per germline (reference sequence). The CDR3 totals 14 residues. The V end lost 2 bases, the J end lost 5 bases, and 12 bases lay between the germline ends. This chain's CDR3 is CASSLLTGKYGYTF. CDR3 nucleotides: TGTGCCAGCAGCTTACTGACAGGAAAATATGGCTACACCTTC.

This chain joins TRBV30 and TRBJ2-7; D is perhaps TRBD2 (5 bases). Germline V gene lookup returns CDR1 GTSNPN and CDR2 SVGIG (reference sequence). Deletions cut 6 bases from V and 2 bases from J, with 17 bases between. This CDR3 spans 14 amino acids. This CDR3 reads CACPSPGVAYEQYF. DNA of the CDR3: TGTGCCTGCCCATCACCCGGGGTTGCCTACGAGCAGTACTTC.